Following are 8 T cell receptor beta chains from one sample sequenced in a study of cytomegalovirus exposure and HLA in healthy donors. PCR involved 60 Vbeta and 13 Jbeta primers. This table comes from immunoSEQ multiplex PCR, and its TCRdb copy is limited to in-frame clones, with some not included. The table has 75,000 to 95,000 clones, more than 80% seen once; the top ten hold roughly 2.3%. Sequencing was carried out using PBMCs. Source of these receptors: a man aged 18-30 years in good health and CMV-seronegative.

The rearrangement links TRBV9 to TRBJ2-7, with TRBD2 identical over 10 bases. The CDR3 spans 16 residues. The V gene's germline CDR1 is SGDLS and CDR2 YYNGEE. J was trimmed by 2 bases and V by 0 bases; bases with no gene match: 5. The CDR3 DNA reads TGTGCCAGCAGCGTAGGAGGGCTAGCGGGAGCCTACGAGCAGTACTTC. Translation gives CASSVGGLAGAYEQYF.

CDR3 DNA sequence: TGTGCCAGCAGCTTAGTCGGAGGCTTGAGGAATGAGCAGTTCTTC. Its translation: CASSLVGGLRNEQFF. This chain uses TRBV7-2 with TRBJ2-1; a weak D match, TRBD2 (5 bases). V was trimmed by 1 base and J by 7 bases, leaving 14 bases between them. The CDR3 has 15 amino acids. In germline, CDR1 is SGHTA, CDR2 FQGNSA.

The chain uses TRBV11-2 and TRBJ2-3, with D tentatively TRBD2 (5 bases). The CDR3 consists of 14 residues. Trimming took 3 bases from V and 5 from J, leaving 12 bases between them. Germline V CDR1 and CDR2: SGHAT, FQNNGV. The CDR3 DNA reads TGTGCCAGCAGCTTGAGGGTCTGGAGAGATACGCAGTATTTT. It codes for CASSLRVWRDTQYF.

The V gene is TRBV5-8, the J gene TRBJ2-5; D unclear. Per the germline V gene, CDR1 is SGHTS and CDR2 is YDEGEE. Deletions cut 1 base from V and 3 bases from J, with 10 bases between. This CDR3 region has 14 residues. CDR3 in amino acids: CASSLRLREETQYF. DNA of the CDR3: TGTGCCAGCAGCTTGCGTTTGCGCGAAGAGACCCAGTACTTC.

This sequence joins TRBV6-5 and TRBJ2-7; perhaps TRBD2 as D (5 bases). Germline V gene data show CDR1 as MNHEY and CDR2 as SVGAGI. The V end was cut by 6 bases, the J end by 4 bases, with 13 bases between. This CDR3 has 13 residues. The CDR3, as DNA: TGTGCCAGCAGCCCCCCTACTAGTTACGAGCAGTACTTC. Its protein is CASSPPTSYEQYF.

This chain uses TRBV28 with TRBJ2-7; tentatively, D is TRBD1 (5 bases). The CDR3 runs to 15 residues. Looked up from germline, CDR1 is MDHEN and CDR2 is SYDVKM. Deletions cut 5 bases from V and 4 bases from J, with 18 bases between. The CDR3 DNA sequence: TGTGCCAGCAGTGGAACAGGTGGTAGGATTTACGAGCAGTACTTC. Its translation: CASSGTGGRIYEQYF. Variable domain in full (rest from reference TRBV28 and TRBJ2-7): DVKVTQSSRYLVKRTGEKVFLECVQDMDHENMFWYRQDPGLGLRLIYFSYDVKMKEKGDIPEGYSVSREKKERFSLILESASTNQTSMYLCASSGTGGRIYEQYFGPGTRLTVT.

This clone appeared a single time. This rearrangement joins TRBV19 to TRBJ2-7, with D possibly matching TRBD2 (5 bases). V shed 5 bases and J shed 3 bases, with 17 bases lying between them. CDR3 length equals 15 residues. Germline loops: CDR1 LNHDA, CDR2 SQIVND (reference sequence). CDR3 sequence: CASSPGSGNLYEQYF. The CDR3 region has the DNA TGTGCCAGTAGTCCGGGATCGGGGAACCTCTACGAGCAGTACTTC.

This clone was detected once. V is TRBV30 and J is TRBJ2-1; possible D gene TRBD1, 6 bases. The CDR3 runs 19 residues. V dropped 2 bases and J dropped 0 bases, with 23 bases sitting between them. Germline CDR1 reads GTSNPN; CDR2 reads SVGIG (reference sequence). The CDR3 protein is CAWSLGLGSRGPSYNEQFF. CDR3 DNA: TGTGCCTGGAGTCTGGGGTTAGGGTCCAGGGGACCCTCCTACAATGAGCAGTTCTTC.